This TCR beta chain was sequenced during a study of early T cells in non-severe SARS-CoV-2 infection. The overall study: The chains were unpaired, and the sequenced material was bulk RNA from unsorted whole blood.

Germline V gene data show CDR1 as DFQATT and CDR2 as SNEGSKA (reference sequence). The CDR3 contains 14 residues. Deletions cut 1 base from V and 3 bases from J, with 13 bases between. As concerns this clonotype: What it recognizes is unknown.

Study-wide results and limits: Anti-spike CD8 specificities were favored by VDJdb matching, whose results missed private and CD4 specificities.

Each single cDNA molecule received a unique molecular identifier. A single record per CDR3 protein comes from TCRdb applying MiXCR to the 5' RACE reads. The sample has some 91,000 distinct CDR3 sequences; more than 13% are singletons. The receptor was isolated from an adult who was a healthcare worker with PCR-confirmed SARS-CoV-2 infection or an uninfected control (not recorded which). The sample taken for sequencing was whole blood. The chain combines TRBV20-1 with TRBJ2-7; unclear D gene. CDR3 DNA sequence: TGCAGTGCTAGAGCGGCTACGGCCGACTACGAGCAGTACTTC. Protein: CSARAATADYEQYF.